This is a list of T cell receptor beta chains from one sample in a study of blood T cells in healthy people across ages. TCRdb itself ran the 5' RACE reads through MiXCR, one entry per CDR3 protein. The sample lists roughly 800,000 distinct CDR3 sequences, roughly 50% occurring once. Sequencing was carried out using blood. These receptor sequences come from a man older than 75 in good health. Each CDR3 is given with its conserved first and last residue. The D gene is left open where the match is weak. Size is omitted from some rows. Given values are once, few, many or a class for expanded clones.

V gene: TRBV29-1; clone size: few; J gene: TRBJ2-1; D gene: -; CDR3 protein: CSVDGSRYNEQFF; CDR3 DNA: TGCAGCGTTGACGGGAGTCGATACAATGAGCAGTTCTTC
V gene: TRBV2; clone size: -; J gene: TRBJ2-3; D gene: TRBD2; CDR3 protein: CASSRLAGRDTQYF; CDR3 DNA: TGTGCCAGCAGTAGGCTAGCGGGAAGAGATACGCAGTATTTT
V gene: TRBV7-3; clone size: once; J gene: TRBJ2-3; D gene: -; CDR3 protein: CASSRGRHGTDTQYF; CDR3 DNA: TGTGCCAGCAGCCGAGGACGGCACGGCACAGATACGCAGTATTTT
V gene: TRBV3-1; clone size: -; J gene: TRBJ2-6; D gene: -; CDR3 protein: CASSQFGKAGANVLTF; CDR3 DNA: TGTGCCAGCAGCCAATTCGGAAAAGCTGGGGCCAACGTCCTGACTTTC
V gene: TRBV25-1; clone size: -; J gene: TRBJ2-1; D gene: TRBD2; CDR3 protein: CASSGLAGVGEQFF; CDR3 DNA: TGTGCCAGCAGTGGACTAGCGGGAGTTGGTGAGCAGTTCTTC
V gene: TRBV27; clone size: -; J gene: TRBJ2-7; D gene: -; CDR3 protein: CASSQSQGEVGREQYF; CDR3 DNA: TGTGCCAGCAGCCAAAGCCAGGGGGAGGTGGGTCGCGAGCAGTACTTC
V gene: TRBV5-1; clone size: few; J gene: TRBJ2-1; D gene: -; CDR3 protein: CASTEGVTSYNEQFF; CDR3 DNA: TGCGCCAGCACCGAGGGGGTGACCTCCTACAATGAGCAGTTCTTC
V gene: TRBV5-1; clone size: -; J gene: TRBJ2-1; D gene: TRBD1; CDR3 protein: CASSSTRGSRTVSSYNEQFF; CDR3 DNA: TGCGCCAGCAGCTCAACCAGGGGGTCCAGGACCGTGAGCTCCTACAATGAGCAGTTCTTC
V gene: TRBV29-1; clone size: -; J gene: TRBJ2-1; D gene: -; CDR3 protein: CSVKPKGNEQFF; CDR3 DNA: TGCAGCGTTAAACCCAAAGGCAATGAGCAGTTCTTC
V gene: TRBV11-3; clone size: few; J gene: TRBJ2-3; D gene: TRBD1; CDR3 protein: CASSQEGRDRGCPDTQYF; CDR3 DNA: TGTGCCAGCAGCCAAGAAGGCCGGGACAGGGGGTGCCCAGATACGCAGTATTTT
V gene: TRBV6-5; clone size: once; J gene: TRBJ2-7; D gene: TRBD2; CDR3 protein: CASSPSGRGNEQYF; CDR3 DNA: TGTGCCAGCAGCCCTAGCGGGAGGGGTAACGAGCAGTACTTC
V gene: TRBV24-1; clone size: -; J gene: TRBJ2-5; D gene: TRBD1; CDR3 protein: CATSDSQGPQETQYF; CDR3 DNA: TGTGCCACCAGTGATTCACAGGGGCCACAAGAGACCCAGTACTTC
V gene: TRBV12-3/TRBV12-4; clone size: -; J gene: TRBJ2-2; D gene: -; CDR3 protein: CASSLRRLRNTGELFF; CDR3 DNA: TGTGCCAGCAGTTTAAGGAGACTTAGAAACACCGGGGAGCTGTTTTTT
V gene: TRBV11-2; clone size: -; J gene: TRBJ2-7; D gene: -; CDR3 protein: CASRRVGKGPTRSSYEQYF; CDR3 DNA: TGTGCCAGCAGAAGAGTAGGCAAGGGACCGACTAGGAGCTCCTACGAGCAGTACTTC
V gene: TRBV18; clone size: -; J gene: TRBJ1-1; D gene: -; CDR3 protein: CASPPVQGSYAEAFF; CDR3 DNA: TGTGCCAGCCCTCCCGTTCAGGGGAGTTACGCTGAAGCTTTCTTT
V gene: TRBV29-1; clone size: -; J gene: TRBJ1-4; D gene: -; CDR3 protein: CSVEDADRKLFF; CDR3 DNA: TGCAGCGTTGAAGACGCCGACAGAAAACTGTTTTTT
V gene: TRBV20-1; clone size: few; J gene: TRBJ2-1; D gene: -; CDR3 protein: CSARQISAEEYNEQFF; CDR3 DNA: TGCAGTGCTAGACAGATATCAGCGGAGGAGTACAATGAGCAGTTCTTC
V gene: TRBV25-1; clone size: -; J gene: TRBJ1-6; D gene: -; CDR3 protein: CASSGPGQGPNSPLHF; CDR3 DNA: TGTGCCAGCAGTGGCCCAGGCCAAGGTCCTAATTCACCCCTCCACTTT
V gene: TRBV20-1; clone size: few; J gene: TRBJ1-2; D gene: -; CDR3 protein: CSVRGSGLNYGYTF; CDR3 DNA: TGCAGTGTTAGGGGGTCGGGCCTTAACTATGGCTACACCTTC
V gene: TRBV7-9; clone size: -; J gene: TRBJ2-1; D gene: TRBD2; CDR3 protein: CASSQRTSGSLGNEQFF; CDR3 DNA: TGTGCCAGCAGCCAGCGGACTAGCGGGAGTTTGGGGAATGAGCAGTTCTTC
V gene: TRBV6-1; clone size: -; J gene: TRBJ2-7; D gene: -; CDR3 protein: CASSDLRYEQYF; CDR3 DNA: TGTGCCAGCAGTGATCTGAGATACGAGCAGTACTTC
V gene: TRBV21-1; clone size: -; J gene: TRBJ2-5; D gene: -; CDR3 protein: CASSKGSYQETQYF; CDR3 DNA: TGTGCCAGCAGCAAAGGGTCGTACCAAGAGACCCAGTACTTC
V gene: TRBV9; clone size: few; J gene: TRBJ2-2; D gene: -; CDR3 protein: CASSVRALNGELFF; CDR3 DNA: TGTGCCAGCAGCGTAAGGGCTTTGAACGGGGAGCTGTTTTTT
V gene: TRBV27; clone size: -; J gene: TRBJ2-7; D gene: TRBD2; CDR3 protein: CASRPLAGEPYEQYF; CDR3 DNA: TGTGCCAGCAGGCCGCTAGCGGGAGAACCCTACGAGCAGTACTTC
V gene: TRBV20-1; clone size: -; J gene: TRBJ2-7; D gene: TRBD2; CDR3 protein: CSARAVTSDSYEQYF; CDR3 DNA: TGCAGTGCTAGAGCAGTGACTAGCGACTCCTACGAGCAGTACTTC
V gene: TRBV29-1; clone size: few; J gene: TRBJ2-7; D gene: TRBD2; CDR3 protein: CSVGGRAWEQYF; CDR3 DNA: TGCAGCGTTGGGGGGAGGGCCTGGGAGCAGTACTTC
V gene: TRBV20-1; clone size: -; J gene: TRBJ2-1; D gene: TRBD2; CDR3 protein: CSASLLAGVANEQFF; CDR3 DNA: TGCAGTGCTAGCCTCCTAGCGGGAGTTGCCAATGAGCAGTTCTTC
V gene: TRBV7-8; clone size: -; J gene: TRBJ1-2; D gene: -; CDR3 protein: CASSFEDQATF; CDR3 DNA: TGTGCCAGCAGCTTCGAGGATCAGGCCACCTTC
V gene: TRBV11-2; clone size: few; J gene: TRBJ1-2; D gene: TRBD1; CDR3 protein: CASSSRQGLGYTF; CDR3 DNA: TGTGCCAGCAGCAGCCGACAGGGTCTCGGCTACACCTTC
V gene: TRBV9; clone size: few; J gene: TRBJ2-3; D gene: -; CDR3 protein: CASSPLGSSDQHRYAYF; CDR3 DNA: TGTGCCAGCAGCCCCCTAGGCTCTAGCGATCAGCACAGATACGCGTATTTT
V gene: TRBV12-3/TRBV12-4; clone size: -; J gene: TRBJ2-7; D gene: TRBD1; CDR3 protein: CASRSDRISYEQYF; CDR3 DNA: TGTGCCAGCAGATCGGACAGGATCTCCTACGAGCAGTACTTC
V gene: TRBV27; clone size: few; J gene: TRBJ2-3; D gene: -; CDR3 protein: CASSLDSQGGRYAYF; CDR3 DNA: TGTGCCAGCAGTTTAGATTCACAGGGGGGGAGATACGCGTATTTT
V gene: TRBV12-3/TRBV12-4; clone size: -; J gene: TRBJ2-7; D gene: TRBD1; CDR3 protein: CASSFLRDRTYEQYF; CDR3 DNA: TGTGCCAGCAGTTTCCTACGGGACAGAACCTACGAGCAGTACTTC
V gene: TRBV9; clone size: -; J gene: TRBJ2-7; D gene: TRBD2; CDR3 protein: CASSVFSGSWYEQYF; CDR3 DNA: TGTGCCAGCAGCGTATTCAGCGGGAGTTGGTACGAGCAGTACTTC
V gene: TRBV9; clone size: -; J gene: TRBJ1-2; D gene: -; CDR3 protein: CASSGGTNTNYGYTF; CDR3 DNA: TGTGCCAGCAGCGGGGGGACAAATACCAACTATGGCTACACCTTC
V gene: TRBV25-1; clone size: -; J gene: TRBJ2-5; D gene: TRBD2; CDR3 protein: CASSGGGPRETQYF; CDR3 DNA: TGTGCCAGCAGTGGCGGGGGGCCTAGGGAGACCCAGTACTTC
V gene: TRBV6-5; clone size: few; J gene: TRBJ1-1; D gene: -; CDR3 protein: CASSSLGNTEAFF; CDR3 DNA: TGTGCCAGCAGCTCGTTGGGGAACACTGAAGCTTTCTTT
V gene: TRBV7-2; clone size: -; J gene: TRBJ1-2; D gene: -; CDR3 protein: CASSIRRAGASGYTF; CDR3 DNA: TGTGCCAGCAGCATAAGGCGTGCGGGTGCGAGTGGCTACACCTTC
V gene: TRBV9; clone size: -; J gene: TRBJ2-7; D gene: -; CDR3 protein: CASSVDSGASYEQYF; CDR3 DNA: TGTGCCAGCAGCGTAGATTCGGGGGCTTCCTACGAGCAGTACTTC
V gene: TRBV5-1; clone size: -; J gene: TRBJ2-3; D gene: TRBD2; CDR3 protein: CASSTGLAGGRVTDTQYF; CDR3 DNA: TGCGCCAGCAGCACGGGACTAGCGGGAGGGCGTGTCACAGATACGCAGTATTTT
V gene: TRBV4-1; clone size: few; J gene: TRBJ2-1; D gene: -; CDR3 protein: CASSQDREVGGEQFF; CDR3 DNA: TGCGCCAGCAGCCAAGATAGGGAGGTGGGAGGTGAGCAGTTCTTC
V gene: TRBV20-1; clone size: -; J gene: TRBJ2-3; D gene: -; CDR3 protein: CSPNVRTDTQYF; CDR3 DNA: TGCAGCCCTAACGTACGCACAGATACGCAGTATTTT
V gene: TRBV4-2; clone size: few; J gene: TRBJ2-7; D gene: -; CDR3 protein: CASSQDRAGSYEQYF; CDR3 DNA: TGTGCCAGCAGCCAAGATCGCGCGGGCTCCTACGAGCAGTACTTC